This T cell receptor beta chain stems from a study of identical twins. General observations from the study: Twins shared beta out-of-frame sequences in excess, but this excess was weaker.

The CDR3 loop spans 15 amino acids. The V gene lost 0 bases and the J gene lost 4 bases, with 12 bases spanning the gap. From germline, CDR1 is MNHEY and CDR2 SVGAGI. TCRdb re-analysed the 5' RACE reads in MiXCR, keeping a single row per CDR3 protein. Altogether about 730,000 distinct CDR3 sequences are present, around 21% being singletons, with the ten largest covering roughly 4.3%. Comment on this clonotype: Its specificity is unknown.

Another study also made use of these data, one on T cells expressing NK-cell markers.

This TCR derives from a woman aged 18-29 years in good health. The sequencing sample was made of PBMCs. The chain joins TRBV6-5 to TRBJ1-2; D remains ambiguous. The CDR3 sequence: CASSYSRGSGYGYTF. CDR3 DNA: TGTGCCAGCAGTTACTCGAGAGGGAGCGGCTATGGCTACACCTTC.